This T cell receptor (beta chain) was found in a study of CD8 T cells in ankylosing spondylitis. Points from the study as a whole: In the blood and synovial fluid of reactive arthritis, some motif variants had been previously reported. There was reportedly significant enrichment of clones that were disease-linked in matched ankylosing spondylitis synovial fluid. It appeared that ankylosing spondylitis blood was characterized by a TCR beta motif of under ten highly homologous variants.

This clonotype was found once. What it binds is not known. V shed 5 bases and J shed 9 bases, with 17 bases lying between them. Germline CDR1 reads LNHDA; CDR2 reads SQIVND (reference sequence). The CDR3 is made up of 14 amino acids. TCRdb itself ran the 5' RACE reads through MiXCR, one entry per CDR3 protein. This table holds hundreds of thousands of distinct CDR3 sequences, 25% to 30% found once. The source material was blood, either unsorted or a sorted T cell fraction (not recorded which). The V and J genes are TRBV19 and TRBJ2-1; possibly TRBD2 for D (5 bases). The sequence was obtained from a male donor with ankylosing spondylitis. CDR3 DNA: TGTGCCAGTAGTCAACGGACTCGAGCGGTTGAGCAGTTCTTC. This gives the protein CASSQRTRAVEQFF.